This paragraph reports one TCR beta chain. V was shortened by 7 bases and J by 0 bases, with 18 bases between the two germline ends. CDR3 size: 16 residues. Germline assignment: CDR1 SNHLY and CDR2 FYNNEI. The sample belongs to a study of early T cells in non-severe SARS-CoV-2 infection. Study at large: Chains were not paired, and sequencing was done on bulk RNA from unsorted whole blood.

Attachment of unique molecular identifiers to individual cDNA molecules was performed. MiXCR, applied by TCRdb to the 5' RACE reads, yields one record per CDR3 protein. The sample contains 75,000 or so distinct CDR3 sequences, 11% to 15% of which appear only once. The sequencing sample was made of whole blood. This clonotype was sampled from an adult who was a healthcare worker with PCR-confirmed SARS-CoV-2 infection or an uninfected control (not recorded which). The J gene is TRBJ2-5, the V gene TRBV2; D may be TRBD1 or TRBD2 (7 bases each). CDR3 loop: CASKGPAGQNQETQYF. In DNA form, the CDR3 reads TGTGCCAGCAAGGGCCCAGCGGGACAGAACCAAGAGACCCAGTACTTC.